The clone carrying this T cell receptor beta chain has just a few counts. V was cut by 5 bases and J by 7 bases, with 8 bases left in between. The CDR3 runs to 12 residues. The data are from a study of blood T cell repertoires in COVID-19. Study-level information: The United States, Italy and Spain provided the acute and convalescent COVID-19 samples. Sources were T cells, B-cell-depleted T cells, or PBMCs; the material itself was cDNA or gDNA.

As processed by the authors: For nucleated cells, counts were estimated from reference gene primer amplification. Assay: immunoSEQ multiplex PCR; the TCRdb copy retains only in-frame clones and omits some. V and J calls plus clone size are reproduced from that table; the DNA served to infer D and trimming. The data contain approximately 100,000 clones, 71% of them seen just once; the ten biggest clones take up roughly 0.86%. The V and J genes are TRBV12-3 or TRBV12-4 and TRBJ2-2; D not resolved. The material sequenced was peripheral blood. The origin of this receptor is a human donor with acute or convalescent COVID-19. The donor label of this sample is uncertain. The chain's CDR3 is CASSPGRGELFF. Here the CDR3 DNA reads TGTGCCAGCAGTCCGGGTCGCGGGGAGCTGTTTTTT.